This T cell receptor (beta chain) emerged from a study of blood T cell repertoires in COVID-19. Study overall: Italy, Spain and the United States were the sources of the convalescent and acute COVID-19 samples. PBMCs, B-cell-depleted T cells, or T cells were the source of the cDNA or gDNA that made up the material.

The CDR3 is 15 residues long. V was clipped by 3 bases and J by 4 bases; unmatched bases: 5. CDR1 and CDR2 (germline): SGHDT, YYEEEE. Authors' data handling: From reference gene primer amplification, estimates of nucleated cell counts were derived. Produced via immunoSEQ multiplex PCR; TCRdb's table is partial and in-frame only. V and J calls and clone size follow that table, whereas D and trimming were derived from the DNA. This sample has approximately 130,000 clones, with 85% found just once. The sequence derives from a human donor in a cohort sampled during active COVID-19. This chain connects TRBV5-6 to TRBJ1-2; the match to TRBD1 covers 11 bases. Source material: peripheral blood. The CDR3 bases are TGTGCCAGCAGCTCAGGGACAGGGGGAGTCTATGGCTACACCTTC. Translation gives CASSSGTGGVYGYTF.